The following is a T cell receptor beta chain sequence with its context. Its antigen remains unknown. The CDR3 runs to 14 residues. Germline V gene data show CDR1 as MNHNS and CDR2 as SASEGT. The V end lost 8 bases, the J end lost 7 bases, and 18 bases lay between the germline ends. Molecular barcoding with unique molecular identifiers was used for the TCRbeta library. TCRdb independently ran MiXCR on the PCR reads; one entry per CDR3 protein. The sample has about 980,000 distinct CDR3 sequences; about 29% are singletons. The sample comes from a study of T-cell reconstitution after alpha-beta-depleted transplantation in children. Whole-study findings and limits: Several hundred expanded graft clones reportedly were the source of alpha-beta T cells about two months after transplant. In some patients, recipient T cells and intrathymic progenitors surviving conditioning explained high day-60 diversity.

This clonotype was obtained from a boy under two years old who had a stem cell transplant for SCID, so the T cells may come from the graft donor. The sequences come from PBMCs, mostly from graft donor cells, collected 360 days after TCRalphabeta/CD19-depleted stem cell transplant. The chain is built from TRBV6-1 and TRBJ2-1; D may be TRBD2 (7 bases). The CDR3 here is CASRSGGPGNEQFF. The CDR3 DNA is TGTGCCAGCCGGTCCGGGGGGCCGGGGAATGAGCAGTTCTTC.